This T cell receptor (beta chain) was sequenced for a study of blood T cell repertoires in COVID-19. Study in general: T cells, B-cell-depleted T cells, or PBMCs provided the cDNA or gDNA that served as material.

Seattle patients were enrolled while actively infected and followed longitudinally. The CDR3 has 14 residues. The V and J ends lost 4 bases and 7 bases, in that order; junction bases with no gene match: 8. Germline V gene lookup returns CDR1 SNHLY and CDR2 FYNNEI. Source study methods: Estimates of nucleated cell counts were drawn from the amplification of reference gene primers. Generated by immunoSEQ multiplex PCR, the TCRdb table keeps only in-frame clones and is missing some. V, J and clone size are taken as reported in that table, and D and trimming were inferred from the DNA itself. The sample lists fewer than 350,000 clones; 75% to 90% were seen once. This clone was observed a single time.

Sequences were obtained from peripheral blood. The genes are TRBV2 and TRBJ2-7; TRBD1 matches at 9 bases. The sequence was collected from a woman aged 65 to 85 with COVID-19, enrolled during active disease. The CDR3 nucleotides are TGTGCCAGCAGTGCGGGACAGGGTTTTTCAGAGCAGTACTTC. It encodes CASSAGQGFSEQYF.